Listed below are T cell receptor beta chains from one sample, sequenced in a study of blood T cell repertoires in COVID-19. Assay used: immunoSEQ multiplex PCR; TCRdb lists only in-frame clones, some missing. The sample records some 49,000 clones, approximately 93% being singletons. Specimen: peripheral blood. These receptor sequences come from a man aged 60 to 69 with COVID-19, enrolled during active disease. CDR3s include the opening cysteine and the closing phenylalanine or tryptophan. A D gene is named only where the DNA matches it firmly. Only some rows state a clone size, as once, few, many or a class for expanded clones.

j_call: TRBJ2-7; clone_size: NA; v_call: TRBV5-5; d_call: TRBD1; cdr3_aa: CASSPQPGQGGYEQYF; cdr3_nt: TGTGCCAGCAGCCCACAGCCGGGACAGGGTGGGTACGAGCAGTACTTC
j_call: TRBJ1-6; clone_size: NA; v_call: TRBV27; d_call: NA; cdr3_aa: CASSQTSLHF; cdr3_nt: TGTGCCAGCTCGCAGACATCCCTCCACTTT
j_call: TRBJ1-5; clone_size: NA; v_call: TRBV20-1; d_call: TRBD1; cdr3_aa: CSASLGQSGQPQHF; cdr3_nt: TGCAGTGCTAGTCTGGGACAGTCGGGTCAGCCCCAGCATTTT
j_call: TRBJ1-2; clone_size: NA; v_call: TRBV12-5; d_call: TRBD1; cdr3_aa: CASGFARDRDGYTF; cdr3_nt: TGTGCTAGTGGCTTCGCCCGGGACAGGGACGGCTACACCTTC
j_call: TRBJ1-1; clone_size: once; v_call: TRBV10-3; d_call: NA; cdr3_aa: CATDPQGGSEAFF; cdr3_nt: TGTGCCACCGACCCTCAAGGGGGTTCTGAAGCTTTCTTT
j_call: TRBJ2-5; clone_size: NA; v_call: TRBV9; d_call: NA; cdr3_aa: CASSPPWHRETQETQYF; cdr3_nt: TGTGCCAGCAGCCCTCCATGGCACAGGGAGACCCAAGAGACCCAGTACTTC
j_call: TRBJ2-6; clone_size: NA; v_call: TRBV19; d_call: NA; cdr3_aa: CASSIAGTGANVLTF; cdr3_nt: TGTGCCAGTAGTATCGCAGGGACAGGGGCCAACGTCCTGACTTTC
j_call: TRBJ1-1; clone_size: NA; v_call: TRBV14; d_call: NA; cdr3_aa: CASSHQSRGGGAEAFF; cdr3_nt: TGTGCCAGCAGCCACCAATCTAGGGGAGGCGGCGCTGAAGCTTTCTTT
j_call: TRBJ1-6; clone_size: once; v_call: TRBV12-5; d_call: TRBD1; cdr3_aa: CASGLDGTGHSPLHF; cdr3_nt: TGTGCTAGTGGTTTGGACGGGACAGGGCATTCACCCCTCCACTTT
j_call: TRBJ2-2; clone_size: NA; v_call: TRBV5-6; d_call: TRBD2; cdr3_aa: CASSFSGDTTGELFF; cdr3_nt: TGTGCCAGCAGCTTTAGCGGGGACACCACCGGGGAGCTGTTTTTT
j_call: TRBJ1-3; clone_size: NA; v_call: TRBV5-1; d_call: TRBD1; cdr3_aa: CASSLGVTGTGNTIYF; cdr3_nt: TGCGCCAGCAGCTTGGGGGTGACAGGGACCGGAAACACCATATATTTT
j_call: TRBJ1-1; clone_size: once; v_call: TRBV3-1/TRBV3-2; d_call: NA; cdr3_aa: CASSKGQGGTEAFF; cdr3_nt: TGTGCCAGCAGCAAGGGCCAAGGCGGGACTGAAGCTTTCTTT
j_call: TRBJ2-7; clone_size: once; v_call: TRBV18; d_call: TRBD2; cdr3_aa: CASSPGTSGYREQYF; cdr3_nt: TGTGCCAGCTCCCCCGGGACTAGCGGGTACCGCGAGCAGTACTTC
j_call: TRBJ1-4; clone_size: NA; v_call: TRBV19; d_call: TRBD1; cdr3_aa: CASTRDRVGEKLFF; cdr3_nt: TGTGCCAGTACCCGGGACAGGGTCGGCGAAAAACTGTTTTTT
j_call: TRBJ2-6; clone_size: NA; v_call: TRBV5-1; d_call: NA; cdr3_aa: CASSLAGVSGANVLTF; cdr3_nt: TGCGCCAGCAGCTTGGCAGGGGTTTCTGGGGCCAACGTCCTGACTTTC
j_call: TRBJ1-6; clone_size: NA; v_call: TRBV3-1/TRBV3-2; d_call: NA; cdr3_aa: CASSQESVYNSPLHF; cdr3_nt: TGTGCCAGCAGCCAAGAATCAGTTTATAATTCACCCCTCCACTTT
j_call: TRBJ2-1; clone_size: once; v_call: TRBV5-5; d_call: NA; cdr3_aa: CASSTSLDNEQFF; cdr3_nt: TGTGCCAGCAGCACATCCCTCGACAATGAGCAGTTCTTC
j_call: TRBJ1-2; clone_size: NA; v_call: TRBV12-3/TRBV12-4; d_call: NA; cdr3_aa: CASSLAGGTGYTF; cdr3_nt: TGTGCCAGCAGTTTAGCCGGGGGAACGGGCTACACCTTC
j_call: TRBJ1-1; clone_size: once; v_call: TRBV18; d_call: NA; cdr3_aa: CASSLQGTEAFF; cdr3_nt: TGTGCCAGCTCACTGCAGGGGACTGAAGCTTTCTTT
j_call: TRBJ1-2; clone_size: NA; v_call: TRBV4-1; d_call: NA; cdr3_aa: CASSQDPRGLSF; cdr3_nt: TGCGCCAGCAGCCAAGATCCCCGCGGGCTAAGCTTC
j_call: TRBJ2-2; clone_size: NA; v_call: TRBV7-2; d_call: TRBD2; cdr3_aa: CASSLAHLAGGQSGELFF; cdr3_nt: TGTGCCAGCAGCTTAGCGCACCTAGCGGGAGGGCAGTCCGGGGAGCTGTTTTTT
j_call: TRBJ1-6; clone_size: NA; v_call: TRBV30; d_call: TRBD1; cdr3_aa: CAWSVRTGNSPLHF; cdr3_nt: TGTGCCTGGAGTGTTAGGACAGGCAATTCACCCCTCCACTTT
j_call: TRBJ2-2; clone_size: NA; v_call: TRBV19; d_call: TRBD2; cdr3_aa: CASSSFLGLAGGTNTGELFF; cdr3_nt: TGTGCCAGTAGTTCATTCCTCGGACTAGCGGGAGGGACGAACACCGGGGAGCTGTTTTTT
j_call: TRBJ1-1; clone_size: NA; v_call: TRBV5-4; d_call: TRBD1; cdr3_aa: CASSTGANTEAFF; cdr3_nt: TGTGCCAGCAGTACAGGGGCGAACACTGAAGCTTTCTTT
j_call: TRBJ2-7; clone_size: NA; v_call: TRBV5-1; d_call: TRBD2; cdr3_aa: CASSLAPGSGVYEQYF; cdr3_nt: TGCGCCAGCAGCTTGGCCCCCGGAAGCGGGGTCTACGAGCAGTACTTC
j_call: TRBJ2-7; clone_size: NA; v_call: TRBV28; d_call: TRBD2; cdr3_aa: CASSLSPGLAGSYEQYF; cdr3_nt: TGTGCCAGCAGTTTATCCCCGGGACTAGCGGGTTCCTACGAGCAGTACTTC
j_call: TRBJ1-5; clone_size: NA; v_call: TRBV7-2; d_call: NA; cdr3_aa: CASSSRGLSNQPQHF; cdr3_nt: TGTGCCAGCAGCTCCAGGGGACTAAGCAATCAGCCCCAGCATTTT